A single sample gave rise to the 8 T cell receptor beta chains below, sequenced in a study of blood T cell repertoires in COVID-19. Profiling relied on immunoSEQ multiplex PCR, and the TCRdb table lists in-frame clones only, not all of them. This table holds 360,000 or so clones, roughly 86% found once. What was sequenced was PBMCs or T cells enriched from blood (not recorded which). Every receptor here comes from a woman between 25 and 40 years old who had recovered from COVID-19.

The chain combines TRBV11-3 with TRBJ2-5; 13 positions agree with TRBD2. CDR1 and CDR2 (germline): SGHNT, YENEEA. With V trimmed by 5 bases and J by 5 bases, 11 bases remained unmatched. The CDR3 is 17 amino acids. The CDR3 region has the DNA TGTGCCAGCAGCGCCGGCGGACTAGCGGGAGAGGGGGAGACCCAGTACTTC. This gives the protein CASSAGGLAGEGETQYF. The whole variable domain, filled in from reference TRBV11-3 and TRBJ2-5, reads EAGVVQSPRYKIIEKKQPVAFWCNPISGHNTLYWYLQNLGQGPELLIRYENEEAVDDSQLPKDRFSAERLKGVDSTLKIQPAELGDSAVYLCASSAGGLAGEGETQYFGPGTRLLVL.

This clone has more than one count but fewer than ten. The V call is TRBV7-9, the J call TRBJ1-1; the D gene is possibly TRBD1 (5 bases). This CDR3 is 15 amino acids long. Germline V gene sequence: CDR1 SEHNR, CDR2 FQNEAQ (reference sequence). Trimming cost V 1 base and J 4 bases, with 13 bases left between them. The CDR3 bases are TGTGCCAGCAGCTTAGGACGTCGGAGGGGCACTGAAGCTTTCTTT. It yields the protein CASSLGRRRGTEAFF.

The V and J genes are TRBV2 and TRBJ1-4; possible D gene TRBD1, 5 bases. The CDR3 sequence is 15 residues long. CDR1 and CDR2 (germline): SNHLY, FYNNEI. Trimming cost V 6 bases and J 0 bases, with 11 bases left between them. In nucleotides, the CDR3 is TGTGCCAGCAGCCTGCCGGGGGCAACTAATGAAAAACTGTTTTTT. It encodes CASSLPGATNEKLFF.

V is TRBV5-4 and J is TRBJ2-3, with D possibly TRBD1 on 6 matching bases. The V gene lost 3 bases and the J gene lost 2 bases, with 13 bases spanning the gap. CDR3 length: 15 amino acids. The germline CDR1 and CDR2 sequences are SGHNT and YYREEE (reference sequence). CDR3 amino acids: CASSSGTSDTDTQYF. DNA of the CDR3: TGTGCCAGCAGCTCCGGGACATCCGACACAGATACGCAGTATTTT.

The V call is TRBV3-1 (or the pseudogene TRBV3-2), the J call TRBJ1-1; TRBD1 agrees at 7 bases. V shed 3 bases and J 7 bases; nucleotides not matched to a gene: 8. Germline V gives CDR1 LGHDT, CDR2 YNNKEL (reference sequence). The CDR3 loop spans 14 amino acids. CDR3 coding DNA: TGTGCCAGCAGCCACCGGGACAGTCAAAGTGAAGCTTTCTTT. It is translated as CASSHRDSQSEAFF.

This chain joins TRBV7-9 and TRBJ1-5; maybe TRBD1 (5 bases). CDR1 is SEHNR, CDR2 FQNEAQ, per germline (reference sequence). The CDR3 length is 15 residues. V dropped 8 bases and J dropped 4 bases, with 18 bases sitting between them. In DNA, the CDR3 is TGTGCCAGCCGCAACTCGGGGGAAGCGAATCAGCCCCAGCATTTT. Its translation is CASRNSGEANQPQHF.

The chain combines TRBV5-1 with TRBJ2-1, with D possibly being TRBD2 (6 bases). This CDR3 has 16 residues. Trimming pared 6 bases from V and 0 bases from J, leaving 16 bases between. In germline, CDR1 is SGHRS, CDR2 YFSETQ. The CDR3 is CASNPRGTGSYNEQFF. DNA for the CDR3: TGCGCCAGCAACCCCCGGGGGACGGGCTCCTACAATGAGCAGTTCTTC.

This clone has a single count. The CDR3 protein is CASSSPGTGNNQPQHF. DNA for the CDR3: TGTGCCAGCAGCTCCCCCGGGACAGGTAACAATCAGCCCCAGCATTTT. The chain joins TRBV21-1 to TRBJ1-5; the listed D gene, TRBD1, was not tested against the DNA. TRBV21-1 is flagged as a pseudogene. The CDR3 contains 16 residues.